Each of the 28 T cell receptor beta chains below was sequenced from the same sample in a study of blood T cell repertoires in COVID-19. TCRdb keeps only in-frame clones here, not all; method: immunoSEQ multiplex PCR. The sample yields a few hundred thousand clones, around nine tenths seen once. Source material: peripheral blood. The receptors shown here come from a man aged 60 to 69 with acute or convalescent COVID-19.

The chain combines TRBV5-1 with TRBJ2-1; 14 bases map to TRBD2. This CDR3 has 19 amino acids. Trimming at V came to 2 bases and at J to 1 base, leaving 8 bases not matched to a gene. Germline assignment: CDR1 SGHRS and CDR2 YFSETQ. CDR3 amino acids: CASSFPGLAGEGSYNEQFF. CDR3 nucleotides: TGCGCCAGCAGCTTTCCGGGACTAGCGGGGGAAGGATCCTACAATGAGCAGTTCTTC.

This rearrangement joins TRBV11-2 to TRBJ1-5; 9 positions match TRBD1. The V segment lost 1 base and the J segment 6 bases; nucleotides outside the gene matches: 4. CDR3 length equals 15 residues. Germline V lookup: CDR1 SGHAT, CDR2 FQNNGV. The CDR3 is CASSLAGQGSQPQHF. The CDR3 DNA is TGTGCCAGCAGCTTAGCGGGACAGGGTAGTCAGCCCCAGCATTTT.

The chain couples TRBV11-2 to TRBJ1-6, with D maybe TRBD1 (6 bases). The CDR3 loop spans 17 amino acids. The germline V gene encodes CDR1 SGHAT and CDR2 FQNNGV. The germline V and J ends were trimmed by 5 bases and 0 bases, with 14 bases remaining between them. The CDR3 region is CASSGGAGPSYNSPLHF. CDR3 sequence (DNA): TGTGCCAGCAGCGGGGGGGCAGGACCCTCCTATAATTCACCCCTCCACTTT.

This clone was seen once. The CDR3 protein is CASSPEAGSSYNEQFF. CDR3 nucleotides: TGTGCCAGTTCACCCGAGGCGGGTAGCTCCTACAATGAGCAGTTCTTC. The V gene is TRBV19, the J gene TRBJ2-1; D might be TRBD2 (5 bases). Germline V gene data show CDR1 as LNHDA and CDR2 as SQIVND (reference sequence). Trimming left V 8 bases short and J 0 bases short, with 17 bases between. This CDR3 is 16 amino acids long.

This clone was recorded a few times. The genes are TRBV9 and TRBJ1-5; TRBD1 matches 9 bases. Germline CDR1 and CDR2: SGDLS and YYNGEE. J lost 7 bases, V lost 3 bases, and 5 bases had no gene match. This CDR3 comprises 14 residues. CDR3 in DNA: TGTGCCAGCAGCGAAGGGACAGGGTCGCAGCCCCAGCATTTT. This translates into CASSEGTGSQPQHF.

The gene calls are TRBV28 and TRBJ2-7, with D possibly matching TRBD1 (6 bases). Germline values: CDR1 MDHEN, CDR2 SYDVKM. This CDR3 is built from 14 residues. V lost 6 bases and J 5 bases, leaving 17 bases between the germline ends. The CDR3 spells CASRQGKVFDEQYF. The CDR3 coding sequence is TGTGCCAGCAGACAGGGAAAGGTTTTTGACGAGCAGTACTTC.

V and J are TRBV30 and TRBJ2-4; 11 nucleotides line up with TRBD2. The germline gives CDR1 GTSNPN, CDR2 SVGIG (reference sequence). This CDR3 is built from 16 residues. Losses at the gene ends were 3 bases for V and 8 bases for J; bases not matched to a gene: 12. DNA for the CDR3: TGTGCCTGGAGCCCCCGCCTAGCGGGGGGCTGGGACATTCAGTACTTC. Protein sequence: CAWSPRLAGGWDIQYF.

V usage is TRBV29-1 and J usage is TRBJ1-4, with TRBD1 identical over 7 bases. Germline values: CDR1 SQVTM, CDR2 ANQGSEA. J lost 5 bases, V lost 7 bases, and 10 bases had no gene match. The CDR3 sequence is 14 residues long. The CDR3 here is CSAQPGQRNEKLFF. The CDR3 region has the DNA TGCAGCGCCCAACCGGGACAGAGGAATGAAAAACTGTTTTTT.

This chain joins TRBV9 and TRBJ1-2; D may be TRBD1 (6 bases). V lost 3 bases to trimming and J lost 2 bases, with 11 bases between them. Germline V gives CDR1 SGDLS, CDR2 YYNGEE. This CDR3 has 14 amino acids. CDR3 bases: TGTGCCAGCAGCGAGGGGGGGGCCAACTATGGCTACACCTTC. Translation: CASSEGGANYGYTF.

The chain is built from TRBV7-8 and TRBJ2-7, with D tentatively TRBD1 (5 bases). Per germline, CDR1 SGHVS and CDR2 FQNEAQ. The CDR3 length is 14 residues. V lost 0 bases, J lost 2 bases, and 8 bases lay in between. The CDR3 nucleotides read TGTGCCAGCAGCTTAGCGGACATGACCTACGAGCAGTACTTC. Protein sequence: CASSLADMTYEQYF.

The chain uses TRBV6-5 and TRBJ2-5; 8 nucleotides line up with TRBD2. Trimming took 2 bases from V and 5 from J; bases not matched to a gene: 7. This CDR3 has 15 amino acids. Germline V gene lookup returns CDR1 MNHEY and CDR2 SVGAGI. The CDR3 sequence: CASSYQRGRGETQYF. Written as DNA, the CDR3 is TGTGCCAGCAGTTACCAGCGGGGGCGGGGGGAGACCCAGTACTTC.

This chain joins TRBV30 and TRBJ1-1; D gene uncertain. In germline, CDR1 is GTSNPN, CDR2 SVGIG (reference sequence). Trimming cost V 8 bases and J 5 bases, with 18 bases left between them. The CDR3 covers 13 residues. The CDR3 nucleotides are TGTGCCGGAAGACTCTTCGGAGGGACTGAAGCTTTCTTT. Translating it yields CAGRLFGGTEAFF.

The chain couples TRBV7-2 to TRBJ1-2, with D possibly being TRBD1 (6 bases). CDR3 size: 14 residues. V lost 5 bases and J lost 2, with 12 bases in between. The V gene's germline CDR1 is SGHTA and CDR2 FQGNSA. This CDR3 reads CASSPFRGNYGYTF. CDR3 DNA: TGTGCCAGCAGCCCCTTCAGGGGAAACTATGGCTACACCTTC. The entire variable domain, with the rest obtained from reference TRBV7-2 and TRBJ1-2, is as follows: GAGVSQSPSNKVTEKGKDVELRCDPISGHTALYWYRQSLGQGLEFLIYFQGNSAPDKSGLPSDRFSAERTGGSVSTLTIQRTQQEDSAVYLCASSPFRGNYGYTFGSGTRLTVV.

The chain uses TRBV11-2 and TRBJ1-4, with D maybe TRBD1 (6 bases). Trimming took 4 bases from V and 0 from J, leaving 12 bases between them. The V gene's germline CDR1 is SGHAT and CDR2 FQNNGV. This CDR3 has 16 residues. CDR3 DNA: TGTGCCAGCAGCTCCGGACAGATTGCAACTAATGAAAAACTGTTTTTT. Amino acids: CASSSGQIATNEKLFF.

V and J are TRBV5-6 and TRBJ2-7, with 8 bases lining up with TRBD1. The CDR3 runs 16 residues. The V gene's germline CDR1 is SGHDT and CDR2 YYEEEE. Germline trimming cut 3 bases from V and 5 bases from J; bases unmatched to any gene: 13. The CDR3 is CASSSNDRGSLHEQYF. CDR3 coding DNA: TGTGCCAGCAGCTCAAATGACAGGGGATCCCTCCACGAGCAGTACTTC. The whole variable domain, filled in from reference TRBV5-6 and TRBJ2-7, reads DAGVTQSPTHLIKTRGQQVTLRCSPKSGHDTVSWYQQALGQGPQFIFQYYEEEERQRGNFPDRFSGHQFPNYSSELNVNALLLGDSALYLCASSSNDRGSLHEQYFGPGTRLTVT.

The rearrangement uses TRBV6-1 and TRBJ2-7; TRBD2 matches 9 bases. The CDR3 totals 14 residues. CDR1 MNHNS and CDR2 SASEGT come from the germline V gene. V shed 2 bases and J 6 bases; nucleotides not matched to a gene: 5. Here the CDR3 reads CASSEPAGGLEQYF. CDR3 nucleotide sequence: TGTGCCAGCAGTGAACCAGCGGGGGGACTCGAGCAGTACTTC.

This chain joins TRBV27 and TRBJ2-2; D is possibly TRBD2 (5 bases). This CDR3 region has 14 residues. The V end was cut by 3 bases, the J end by 6 bases, with 11 bases between. In germline, CDR1 is MNHEY, CDR2 SMNVEV (reference sequence). CDR3 region: CASSLLRDSGELFF. The CDR3 DNA reads TGTGCCAGCAGTTTGCTGAGGGATTCCGGGGAGCTGTTTTTT.

V gene TRBV6-5 combines with J gene TRBJ2-1; D is perhaps TRBD2 (8 bases). This CDR3 is 14 amino acids long. Germline V gene lookup returns CDR1 MNHEY and CDR2 SVGAGI. Trimming took off 2 bases at V and 8 bases at J, with 13 bases between the two ends. The CDR3 is CASSYREGADEQFF. In DNA, the CDR3 is TGTGCCAGCAGTTACCGGGAGGGGGCGGATGAGCAGTTCTTC.

The rearrangement links TRBV6-4 to TRBJ2-2; 12 nucleotides agree with TRBD2. The CDR3 is made up of 16 amino acids. After removal of 5 bases from V and 0 bases from J, the junction contained 1 base not matched to a gene. Germline CDR1 reads MRHNA; CDR2 reads SNTAGT. The CDR3 region is CASSPSGGANTGELFF. CDR3 DNA sequence: TGTGCCAGCAGTCCTAGCGGGGGGGCGAACACCGGGGAGCTGTTTTTT.

The DNA for the CDR3 is TGTGCCAGCAGTCGGGACAGGGGTTTACAAGAGACCCAGTACTTC. Encoded protein: CASSRDRGLQETQYF. The chain has TRBV5-6 and TRBJ2-5; 10 nucleotides agree with TRBD1. This CDR3 has 15 amino acids. Trimming removed 5 bases from V and 2 bases from J; junction bases left unmatched: 6. Germline V lookup: CDR1 SGHDT, CDR2 YYEEEE.

The chain joins TRBV7-9 to TRBJ2-7, with TRBD1 matching over 9 bases. The CDR3 consists of 14 residues. V gave up 6 bases and J gave up 1 base; unmatched junction bases: 4. Germline V gene data show CDR1 as SEHNR and CDR2 as FQNEAQ (reference sequence). The CDR3 DNA is TGTGCCAGCAGACCAGGGACAGGGTCCTACGAGCAGTACTTC. As protein: CASRPGTGSYEQYF.

V and J are TRBV18 and TRBJ2-2; 8 bases line up with TRBD1. Trimming removed 1 base from V and 3 bases from J; junction bases left unmatched: 4. CDR3 length equals 16 residues. Germline CDR1 reads KGHSH; CDR2 reads LQKENI. CDR3 sequence: CASSPRQGADTGELFF. CDR3 sequence (DNA): TGTGCCAGCTCACCACGTCAGGGGGCCGACACCGGGGAGCTGTTTTTT.

The chain is built from TRBV28 and TRBJ2-3; TRBD2 is a possible D gene (7 bases). V gave up 6 bases and J gave up 1 base, with 29 bases separating them. CDR3 length: 20 residues. CDR1 and CDR2 from the germline V gene are MDHEN and SYDVKM. The CDR3 here is CASRPSALGGGSSGTDTQYF. As DNA, the CDR3 is TGTGCCAGCAGACCCTCGGCTTTAGGGGGGGGGAGTTCGGGCACAGATACGCAGTATTTT.

The table lists this clone with a count of one. This sequence joins TRBV13 and TRBJ2-7; possible D gene TRBD1, 6 bases. V was pared by 5 bases and J by 0 bases, with 14 bases between. Per germline, CDR1 PRHDT and CDR2 FYEKMQ (reference sequence). CDR3 length equals 15 residues. CDR3 in amino acids: CASSPRDNGSYEQYF. Here the CDR3 DNA reads TGTGCCAGCAGCCCCCGGGACAATGGCTCCTACGAGCAGTACTTC.

This chain connects TRBV5-5 to TRBJ1-1, with 8 bases matching TRBD1. CDR3 length: 14 amino acids. V lost 0 bases to trimming and J lost 6 bases; unmatched junction nucleotides: 4. CDR1 SGHKS and CDR2 YYEKEE come from the germline V gene (reference sequence). CDR3: CASSLAPGGSEAFF. CDR3 sequence (DNA): TGTGCCAGCAGCTTGGCCCCAGGGGGCTCTGAAGCTTTCTTT.

The chain carries TRBV3-1 (or the pseudogene TRBV3-2) and TRBJ2-7; 7 bases match TRBD1. The CDR3 loop spans 15 amino acids. Germline loops: CDR1 LGHDT, CDR2 YNNKEL (reference sequence). V trimming: 5 bases; J trimming: 6 bases; junction bases outside the gene matches: 13. CDR3 sequence: CASSVDRWPGSEQYF. The CDR3 DNA sequence: TGTGCCAGCAGCGTGGACAGGTGGCCAGGTTCCGAGCAGTACTTC.

This chain links TRBV6-2 or TRBV6-3 with TRBJ2-7; the D gene is possibly TRBD1 (5 bases). Trimming stripped 2 bases from V and 0 bases from J, with 14 bases between. The length of the CDR3 is 16 residues. Germline lookup yields CDR1 MNHEY and CDR2 SVGEGT. CDR3: CASSYRQGTLSYEQYF. DNA for the CDR3: TGTGCCAGCAGTTACCGGCAGGGCACCCTCTCCTACGAGCAGTACTTC.

This clone has just one count. The V and J genes are TRBV3-1 (or the pseudogene TRBV3-2) and TRBJ1-1, with 7 nucleotides matching TRBD1. The germline gives CDR1 LGHDT, CDR2 YNNKEL (reference sequence). Germline trimming cut 4 bases from V and 5 bases from J; bases unmatched to any gene: 7. The length of the CDR3 is 14 residues. Here the CDR3 DNA reads TGTGCCAGCAGCCCCACGAGGGGGCGGACTGAAGCTTTCTTT. Translated, it gives CASSPTRGRTEAFF.